This T cell receptor beta chain was sequenced during a study of blood T cells in healthy people across ages (dated by TCRdb to the mid-2010s). In terms of the full investigation: In model experiments, template switching captured about one uniquely barcoded TCR beta cDNA molecule for every two T cells. Four age groups were formed from the donors: young (average approximately 15 years), middle-aged (approximately 40), aged (roughly 58) and long-lived (less than 85). The study measured age-related changes in TCR beta repertoire diversity using deep sequencing normalized with unique cDNA molecular identifiers. Using the same blood draw, the study looked at two additional independent replicas of 1 million unique cDNA reads for two donors, one aged 18 to 29 and the other aged 80 or older.

The approximately 39 donors, aged roughly 6 to 90 years, were systemically healthy Caucasian individuals from Russia. Each donor gave ten milliliters of peripheral blood, drawn into EDTA-treated Vacutainer tubes. Ficoll-Paque density-gradient centrifugation was used to isolate PBMCs, with at least 7 million obtained per sample. Trizol reagent was used to extract total RNA from PBMCs, with at least 5.5 micrograms per sample. For every donor, flow cytometry on a PBMC aliquot measured the percentage of naive CD45RAhigh/CD27high T cells. The CDR3 sequence holds 14 residues, the cysteine and phenylalanine included. Of the read, only the CDR3 DNA is kept; its 42 bases are in frame from base 1. V is trimmed back by 4 bases and J by 5 bases, and the junction contains 5 bases that no gene match accounts for. Taken from the germline V gene, the CDR1 and CDR2 loops are SGHDT and YYEEEE. Here is what the overall study found, with its caveats: There was a strong correlation between observed TCR beta diversity and the percentage of naive T cells measured by flow cytometry. As age increased, observed TCR beta diversity per million T cells dropped in a roughly linear way, and a significant reduction was already evident by age around 41. The CMV infection status of donors was not known, potentially confounding age-related changes in expanded clonotypes. Bulk unsorted PBMC profiling prevented conclusive comparison of naive and antigen-experienced compartments. Estimates of total diversity from one million sequenced T cells were regarded as lower bounds and underestimates. Compared with the aged group, the long-lived group had more naive CD4+ T cells, fewer expanded clones and increased TCR diversity, a pattern suggesting age selection.

About this clonotype: Which antigen it targets is not known. No quality values exist for individual bases; no much larger clone is one base distant.

Libraries came from 5' RACE. Instrument used: Illumina HiSeq 2500. A second PCR of about 7 to 12 cycles was run with a J-beta primer mix and a sample-barcoded 5' primer. Each TCR beta cDNA molecule received a unique molecular identifier from a template-switch 5' adaptor carrying 12 random nucleotides. Each sample yielded at least 2.5 million CDR3-containing paired-end reads. The Mint cDNA synthesis kit, primed by a TRBC-specific oligonucleotide, was used to synthesize first-strand cDNA from all RNA. Following uracil-DNA glycosylase treatment, all cDNA underwent a first 18-cycle PCR with the universal primers M1SS and BC2_uni_R. Concerning the study's data processing: Normalization of each sample was performed by random selection of 1 million high-quality reads, each carrying a distinct molecular identifier. Reads sharing molecular identifiers were discarded rather than binned into consensus sequences. MiTCR, with a Q25 quality threshold and the strictest error-elimination algorithm, was used for CDR3 identification, clonotype clustering and error correction. A nonparametric unseen species model with Euler transformation was used to estimate a lower bound on total TCR beta diversity. TCRdb itself trimmed the public reads at Q25 with fastp, ran MiXCR and retained productive beta chains. A single entry per CDR3 protein holds the most common genes and DNA from its merged rows. The V and J calls were determined by TCRdb, not by the authors. For this sample the table gives some 560,000 distinct CDR3 sequences, of which about a quarter were detected only once. The ten largest make up roughly 3.5% of the sample.

The same specimen was also included in a second study, on T cells of mothers and their children. As the second publication notes: Nine systemically healthy Caucasian individuals, comprising three mothers and their six children, were included as donors. cDNA synthesis used all of the extracted RNA, with roughly 1.5 ug of RNA in each 15 ul reaction. Sample barcodes and 2-4 random nucleotides were added via the M1S primer in the second PCR. Over 9 million TCR beta CDR3 reads came from each mother, compared with approximately 2.8 million reads from each child. TCR recombination output is similarly shaped by thymic selection in related and unrelated pairs, with a minor effect exerted by inherited differences. Normalized repertoire overlap in related mother-child pairs was always slightly higher than in unrelated mother-child pairs, but the difference was never significant. No persistent microchimeric T cell clones were found, with a detection sensitivity of approximately 100 clones per million clonotypes. Deep NGS was used in the study to compare the TCR beta repertoires of mothers and children and to look for features that separate related mother-child pairs from unrelated individuals. The mean age was roughly 44 +/- 4 years for the mothers and about 12 +/- 4 years for the children. Libraries were sequenced on Illumina HiSeq 2000 with 100+100 nt paired-end reads after adapter ligation with NEBNext reagents. To prevent cross-contamination, the mother and child libraries were prepared a month apart and were sequenced in separate runs. For each donor, somewhere between about 500,000 and 2,300,000 distinct TCR beta clonotypes were identified. Naive TCR beta clonotypes were estimated from low-frequency clonotypes matched to each donor's FACS-determined naive share, without sorting.

The specimen was blood. The sequence was obtained from a boy between 2 and 15 years old in good health. This chain joins TRBV5-6 to TRBJ1-4, and TRBD1 matches 7 of the central bases. The sequenced DNA: TGTGCCAGCAGCACCGGCAGGGGGAATGAAAAACTGTTTTTT. Translated, it gives CASSTGRGNEKLFF. When the CDR3 is completed using the reference TRBV5-6 and TRBJ1-4 genes on either side, the full variable domain is DAGVTQSPTHLIKTRGQQVTLRCSPKSGHDTVSWYQQALGQGPQFIFQYYEEEERQRGNFPDRFSGHQFPNYSSELNVNALLLGDSALYLCASSTGRGNEKLFFGSGTQLSVL.